This T cell receptor beta chain emerged from a study of OX40 agonist ivuxolimab in advanced cancers. Study conclusions and caveats: Blood T cells, both CD4+ and CD8+, expanded clonally by week 6 at 0.1 to 3.0 mg/kg. Clonal expansion in partial responders at 0.1-3.0 mg/kg ranked among the lowest.

A remark on this clone: The antigen is undetermined.

Blood draws occurred at baseline, cycle 4 day 1, and cycle 7 day 1. V dropped 5 bases and J dropped 8 bases, with 18 bases sitting between them. This CDR3 is built from 14 residues. Germline lookup yields CDR1 SNHLY and CDR2 FYNNEI. The method was immunoSEQ multiplex PCR; TCRdb's version includes in-frame clones alone and lacks a portion of them. The sample records 30,000 to 40,000 clones, 65% to 80% being singletons. Sequencing used CD4+ or CD8+ T cells sorted from blood, obtained in a trial of the OX40 agonist ivuxolimab. The TCR was taken from an adult with an advanced solid tumor such as melanoma, head and neck, liver or kidney cancer. This chain links TRBV2 with TRBJ1-2; D is perhaps TRBD1 (6 bases). As DNA, the CDR3 is TGTGCCAGCAGTTACGGGACATCCCGTGGGGGCTACACCTTC. This gives the protein CASSYGTSRGGYTF.